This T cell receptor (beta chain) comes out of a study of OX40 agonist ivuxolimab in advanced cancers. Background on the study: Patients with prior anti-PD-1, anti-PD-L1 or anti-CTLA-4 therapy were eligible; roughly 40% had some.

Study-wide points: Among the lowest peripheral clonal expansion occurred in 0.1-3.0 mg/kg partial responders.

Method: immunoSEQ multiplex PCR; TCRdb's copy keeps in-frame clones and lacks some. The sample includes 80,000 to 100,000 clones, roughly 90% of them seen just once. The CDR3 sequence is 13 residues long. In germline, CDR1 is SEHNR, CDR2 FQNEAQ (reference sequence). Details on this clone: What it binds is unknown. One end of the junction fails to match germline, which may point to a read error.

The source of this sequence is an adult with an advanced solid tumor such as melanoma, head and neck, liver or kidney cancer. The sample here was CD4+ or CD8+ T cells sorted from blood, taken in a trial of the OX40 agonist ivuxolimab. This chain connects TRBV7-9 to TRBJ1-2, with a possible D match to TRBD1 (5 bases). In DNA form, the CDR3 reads TGTGCCGGCAGAGCAGGGAAGGAATATGGCTACACCTTC. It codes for CAGRAGKEYGYTF.